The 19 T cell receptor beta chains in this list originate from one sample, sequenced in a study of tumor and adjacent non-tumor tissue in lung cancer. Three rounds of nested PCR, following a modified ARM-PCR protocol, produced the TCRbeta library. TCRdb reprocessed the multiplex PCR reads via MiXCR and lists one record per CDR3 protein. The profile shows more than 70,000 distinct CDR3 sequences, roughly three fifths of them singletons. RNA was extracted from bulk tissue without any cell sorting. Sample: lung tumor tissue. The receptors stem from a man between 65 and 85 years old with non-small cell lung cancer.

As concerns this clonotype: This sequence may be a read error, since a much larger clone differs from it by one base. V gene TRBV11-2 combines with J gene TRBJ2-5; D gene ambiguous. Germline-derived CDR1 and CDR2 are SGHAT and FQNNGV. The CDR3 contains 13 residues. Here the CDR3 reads CASSLDTQEIQYF. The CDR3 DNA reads TGTGCCAGCAGTTTAGACACCCAAGAGATCCAGTACTTC.

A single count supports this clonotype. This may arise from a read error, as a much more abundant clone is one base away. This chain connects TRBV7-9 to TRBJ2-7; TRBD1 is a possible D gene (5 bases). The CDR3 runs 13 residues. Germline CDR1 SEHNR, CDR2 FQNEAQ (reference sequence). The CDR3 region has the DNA TGTGTCAGCAGCTTGACAGTTACCTACGAGCAGTACTTC. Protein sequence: CVSSLTVTYEQYF.

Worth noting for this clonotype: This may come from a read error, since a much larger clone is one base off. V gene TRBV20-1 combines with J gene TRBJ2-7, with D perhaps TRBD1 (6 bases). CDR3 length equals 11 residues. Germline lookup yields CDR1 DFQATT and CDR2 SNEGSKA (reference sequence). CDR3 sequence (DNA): TGCAGTGCACCCACAGGGACCGAGCACTACTTC. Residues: CSAPTGTEHYF.

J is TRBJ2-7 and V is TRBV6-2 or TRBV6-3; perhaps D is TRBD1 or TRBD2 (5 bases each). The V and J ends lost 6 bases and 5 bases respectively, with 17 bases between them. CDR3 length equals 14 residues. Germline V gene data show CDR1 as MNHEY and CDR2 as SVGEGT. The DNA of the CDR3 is TGTGCCAGCAGAGAGACATGGGGGAGCAACGAGCAGTACTTC. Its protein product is CASRETWGSNEQYF.

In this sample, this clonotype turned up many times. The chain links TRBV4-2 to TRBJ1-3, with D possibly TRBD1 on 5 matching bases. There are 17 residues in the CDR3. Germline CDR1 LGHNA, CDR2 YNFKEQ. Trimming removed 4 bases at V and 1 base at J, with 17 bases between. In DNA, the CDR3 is TGTGCCAGCAGCCCCCGGGCCTGGGGGTCGTCTGGAAACACCATATATTTT. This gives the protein CASSPRAWGSSGNTIYF.

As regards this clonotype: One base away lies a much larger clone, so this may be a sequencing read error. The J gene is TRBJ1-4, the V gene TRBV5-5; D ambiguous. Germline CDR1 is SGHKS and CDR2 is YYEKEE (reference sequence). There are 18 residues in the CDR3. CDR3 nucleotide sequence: TGTGCCAGCAGCCATGAGTTGGTAGCACCCAGGACTAATGGAAAACTGTTTTTT. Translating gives CASSHELVAPRTNGKLFF.

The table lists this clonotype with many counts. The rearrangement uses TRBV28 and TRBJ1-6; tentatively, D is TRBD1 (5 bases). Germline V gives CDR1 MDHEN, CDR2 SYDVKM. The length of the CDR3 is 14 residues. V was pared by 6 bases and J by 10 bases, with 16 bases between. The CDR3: CASSLGGKRSPLHF. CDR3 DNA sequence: TGTGCCAGCAGCCTCGGGGGGAAGAGGTCACCCCTCCACTTT.

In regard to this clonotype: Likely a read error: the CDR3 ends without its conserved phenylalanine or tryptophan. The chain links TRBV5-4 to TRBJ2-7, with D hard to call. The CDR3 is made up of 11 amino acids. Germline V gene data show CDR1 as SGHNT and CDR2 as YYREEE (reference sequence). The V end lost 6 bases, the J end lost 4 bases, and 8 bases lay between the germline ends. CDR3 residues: CASNGRYEQYL. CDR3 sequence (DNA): TGTGCCAGCAACGGCAGGTACGAGCAGTACCTA.

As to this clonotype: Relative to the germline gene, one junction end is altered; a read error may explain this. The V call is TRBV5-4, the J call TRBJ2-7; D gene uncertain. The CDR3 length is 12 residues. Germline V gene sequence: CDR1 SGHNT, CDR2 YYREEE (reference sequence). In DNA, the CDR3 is TGCGCCAGCAGCTTGGTTTCTTGCGAGCAGTACTTC. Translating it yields CASSLVSCEQYF.

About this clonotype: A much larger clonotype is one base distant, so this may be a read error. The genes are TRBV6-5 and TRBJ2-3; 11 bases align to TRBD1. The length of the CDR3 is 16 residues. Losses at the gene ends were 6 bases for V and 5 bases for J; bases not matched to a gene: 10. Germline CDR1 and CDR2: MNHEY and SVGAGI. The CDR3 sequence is CASSRRTGGAVDTQYF. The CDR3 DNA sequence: TGTGCCAGCAGCCGGAGGACAGGGGGCGCAGTAGATACGCAGTATTTT.

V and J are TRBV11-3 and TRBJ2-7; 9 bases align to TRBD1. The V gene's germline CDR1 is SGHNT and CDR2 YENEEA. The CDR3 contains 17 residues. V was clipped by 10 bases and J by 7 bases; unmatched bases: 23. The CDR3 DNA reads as TGTGCCATCAACCTCAACTCCTCCGGGACAGGGTATGTGGAGCAGTACTTC. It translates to CAINLNSSGTGYVEQYF.

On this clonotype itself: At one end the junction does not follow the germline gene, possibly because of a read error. Here the CDR3 DNA reads TGTACCAGCAGTAATCAGGGGGCCGGGGAGCTGTTATTT. Protein product: CTSSNQGAGELLF. The genes are TRBV11-2 and TRBJ2-2, with 8 bases fitting TRBD1. The CDR3 has 13 residues. Germline lookup yields CDR1 SGHAT and CDR2 FQNNGV.

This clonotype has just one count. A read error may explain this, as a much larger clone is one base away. As DNA, the CDR3 is TGTGCCAGCAGACCCGACCCGCTAATCCCCTACGAGAAGTACTTC. It translates to CASRPDPLIPYEKYF. J is TRBJ2-7 and V is TRBV5-5; no clear D gene. Germline CDR1 SGHKS, CDR2 YYEKEE (reference sequence). This CDR3 contains 15 residues. Full variable domain (remainder filled in from reference TRBV5-5 and TRBJ2-7): DAGVTQSPTHLIKTRGQQVTLRCSPISGHKSVSWYQQVLGQGPQFIFQYYEKEERGRGNFPDRFSARQFPNYSSELNVNALLLGDSALYLCASRPDPLIPYEKYFGPGTRLTVT.

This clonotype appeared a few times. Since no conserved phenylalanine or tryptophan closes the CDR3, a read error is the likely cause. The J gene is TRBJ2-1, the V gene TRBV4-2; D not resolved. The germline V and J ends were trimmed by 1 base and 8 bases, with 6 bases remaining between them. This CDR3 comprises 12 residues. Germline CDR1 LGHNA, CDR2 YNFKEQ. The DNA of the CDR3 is TGTGCCAGCAGCCAAGTAAGCCATGAGCAGTTCTCC. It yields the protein CASSQVSHEQFS.

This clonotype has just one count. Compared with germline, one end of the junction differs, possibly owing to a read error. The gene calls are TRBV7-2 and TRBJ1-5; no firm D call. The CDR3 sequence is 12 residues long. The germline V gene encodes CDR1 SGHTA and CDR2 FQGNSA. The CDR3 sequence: CASNLASWHQHF. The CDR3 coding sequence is TGTGCCAGCAACTTAGCATCATGGCACCAGCATTTT.

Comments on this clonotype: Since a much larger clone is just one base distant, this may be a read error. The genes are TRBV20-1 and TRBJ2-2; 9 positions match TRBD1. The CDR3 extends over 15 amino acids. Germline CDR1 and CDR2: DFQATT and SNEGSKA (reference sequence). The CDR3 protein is CNARDVDRGTGELFF. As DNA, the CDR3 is TGCAATGCTAGAGATGTGGACAGGGGCACCGGGGAGCTGTTTTTT.

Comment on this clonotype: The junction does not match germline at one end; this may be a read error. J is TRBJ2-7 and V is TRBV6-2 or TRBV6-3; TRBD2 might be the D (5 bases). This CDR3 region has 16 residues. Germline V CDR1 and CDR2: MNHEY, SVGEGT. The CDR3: CANSFSEGRGSYEQCF. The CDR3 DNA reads TGTGCCAACAGTTTCTCCGAGGGTCGGGGTTCCTACGAGCAGTGCTTC.

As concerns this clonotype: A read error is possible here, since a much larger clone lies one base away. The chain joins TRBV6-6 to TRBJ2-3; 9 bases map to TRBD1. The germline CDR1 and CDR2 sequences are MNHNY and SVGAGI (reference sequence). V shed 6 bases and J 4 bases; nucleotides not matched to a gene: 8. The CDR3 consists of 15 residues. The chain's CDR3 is CASRSVGQGADTQYF. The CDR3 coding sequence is TGTGCCAGCAGGTCGGTGGGACAGGGAGCAGATACGCAGTATTTT.

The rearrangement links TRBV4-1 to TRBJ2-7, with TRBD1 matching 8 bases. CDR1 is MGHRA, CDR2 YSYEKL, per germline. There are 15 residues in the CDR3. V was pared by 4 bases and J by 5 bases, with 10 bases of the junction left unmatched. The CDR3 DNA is TGCGCCAGCAGCCGCACGGGACAGGAAAGAAACGAGCAGTACTTC. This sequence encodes CASSRTGQERNEQYF.